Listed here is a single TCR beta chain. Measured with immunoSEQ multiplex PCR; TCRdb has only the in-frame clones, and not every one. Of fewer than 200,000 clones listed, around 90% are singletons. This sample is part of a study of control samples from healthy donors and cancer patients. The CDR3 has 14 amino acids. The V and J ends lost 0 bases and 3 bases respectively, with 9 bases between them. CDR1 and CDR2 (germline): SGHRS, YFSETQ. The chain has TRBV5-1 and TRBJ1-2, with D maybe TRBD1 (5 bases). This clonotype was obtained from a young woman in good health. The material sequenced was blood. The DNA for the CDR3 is TGCGCCAGCAGCTTGGATCAGGGTGACTATGGCTACACCTTC. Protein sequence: CASSLDQGDYGYTF.